This T cell receptor beta chain originates from a study of shared clonotypes between healthy human individuals. CDR1 and CDR2 from the germline V gene are MDHEN and SYDVKM. V gave up 0 bases and J gave up 3 bases, with 11 bases separating them. The CDR3 sequence is 15 residues long. Generated by immunoSEQ multiplex PCR, the TCRdb table keeps only in-frame clones and is missing some. Of around 1.1 million clones in the sample, around three quarters were seen once. Sequenced input: memory CD4+ T cells from PBMCs. Subset in this sample: CD45RA-negative fraction. This receptor was obtained from a man younger than 35 in good health. Some clones in this sample may be carry-over from other donors' samples. The rearrangement links TRBV28 to TRBJ2-5, with a tentative D call TRBD1 (7 bases). The CDR3 nucleotides are TGTGCCAGCAGTTTATGGGGCAGGGGGGAAGAGACCCAGTACTTC. Translating gives CASSLWGRGEETQYF.